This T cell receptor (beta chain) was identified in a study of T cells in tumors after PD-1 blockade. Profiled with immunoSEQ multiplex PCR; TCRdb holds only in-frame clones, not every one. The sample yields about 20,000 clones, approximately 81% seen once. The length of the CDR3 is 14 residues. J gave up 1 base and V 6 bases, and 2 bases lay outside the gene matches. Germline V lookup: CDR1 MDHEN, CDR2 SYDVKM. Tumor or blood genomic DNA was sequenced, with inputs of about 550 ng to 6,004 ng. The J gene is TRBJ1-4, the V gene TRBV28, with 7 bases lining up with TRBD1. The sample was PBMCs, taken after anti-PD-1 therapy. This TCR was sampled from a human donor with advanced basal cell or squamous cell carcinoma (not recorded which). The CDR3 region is CASSQGGTNEKLFF. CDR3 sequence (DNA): TGTGCCAGCAGCCAGGGGGGAACTAATGAAAAACTGTTTTTT.